Each of the 20 T cell receptor beta chains below was sequenced from the same sample in a study of somatic mutations in cytotoxic T cells in rheumatoid arthritis. Some clones are missing from TCRdb's copy, which holds only in-frame ones; the method was immunoSEQ multiplex PCR. The table records 15,000 to 20,000 clones, approximately 75% of them present only once. The sample consisted of CD8+ T cells sorted from blood. Every receptor here comes from an adult with rheumatoid arthritis.

The chain couples TRBV5-1 to TRBJ2-3; no clear D gene. Trimming removed 0 bases from V and 0 bases from J, with 5 bases in between. This CDR3 spans 14 amino acids. The germline CDR1 and CDR2 sequences are SGHRS and YFSETQ. The CDR3: CASSLESSTDTQYF. The CDR3 DNA follows: TGCGCCAGCAGCTTGGAGAGCAGCACAGATACGCAGTATTTT.

This clone is a singleton in its sample. The chain uses TRBV27 and TRBJ2-7; TRBD1 is a possible D gene (6 bases). The CDR3 has 13 residues. Germline CDR1 reads MNHEY; CDR2 reads SMNVEV (reference sequence). V was pared by 5 bases and J by 3 bases, with 11 bases between. CDR3 in amino acids: CASSRTAFYEQYF. In DNA, the CDR3 is TGTGCCAGCAGTAGGACAGCCTTCTACGAGCAGTACTTC.

The gene calls are TRBV5-4 and TRBJ2-7; D is unclear. Trimming removed 2 bases at V and 1 base at J, with 7 bases between. The V gene's germline CDR1 is SGHNT and CDR2 YYREEE (reference sequence). The CDR3 runs 13 residues. The CDR3 region is CASSFPGSYEQYF. The CDR3 bases are TGTGCCAGCAGCTTTCCAGGATCCTACGAGCAGTACTTC. Using reference TRBV5-4 and TRBJ2-7 for the parts outside the CDR3, the full variable domain is ETGVTQSPTHLIKTRGQQVTLRCSSQSGHNTVSWYQQALGQGPQFIFQYYREEENGRGNFPPRFSGLQFPNYSSELNVNALELDDSALYLCASSFPGSYEQYFGPGTRLTVT.

The genes are TRBV9 and TRBJ2-7; tentative D call: TRBD2 (6 bases). The CDR3 is made up of 14 amino acids. V was shortened by 4 bases and J by 7 bases, with 18 bases between the two germline ends. CDR1 and CDR2 from the germline V gene are SGDLS and YYNGEE. The CDR3 DNA reads as TGTGCCAGCAGCCCCATAGGAGGAGGGAGGGAGCAGTACTTC. It encodes CASSPIGGGREQYF.

In its sample, this clone was seen a few times. The chain joins TRBV14 to TRBJ2-3, with a possible D match to TRBD1 (5 bases). V lost 5 bases and J 2 bases, leaving 11 bases between the germline ends. The CDR3 runs to 14 residues. Germline V gives CDR1 SGHDN, CDR2 FVKESK. The CDR3 here is CASSVGRHTDTQYF. CDR3 bases: TGTGCCAGCAGCGTGGGGCGTCACACAGATACGCAGTATTTT.

The chain joins TRBV4-3 to TRBJ2-7; D gene ambiguous. Trimming stripped 0 bases from V and 0 bases from J, with 6 bases between. CDR3 length: 14 amino acids. Germline assignment: CDR1 LGHNA and CDR2 YSLEER. This CDR3 is CASSQDARSYEQYF. CDR3 coding DNA: TGCGCCAGCAGCCAAGATGCCCGCTCCTACGAGCAGTACTTC.

This chain joins TRBV28 and TRBJ1-4; D remains unclear. Trimming took off 5 bases at V and 2 bases at J, with 6 bases between the two ends. The CDR3 runs to 13 residues. In germline, CDR1 is MDHEN, CDR2 SYDVKM. The CDR3 region is CASSVRTNEKLFF. CDR3 nucleotides: TGTGCCAGCAGTGTTAGGACTAATGAAAAACTGTTTTTT. The whole variable domain, filled in from reference TRBV28 and TRBJ1-4, reads DVKVTQSSRYLVKRTGEKVFLECVQDMDHENMFWYRQDPGLGLRLIYFSYDVKMKEKGDIPEGYSVSREKKERFSLILESASTNQTSMYLCASSVRTNEKLFFGSGTQLSVL.

The chain couples TRBV28 to TRBJ2-7, with 9 positions matching TRBD2. The V and J ends lost 5 bases and 7 bases, in that order; junction bases with no gene match: 12. The CDR3 covers 15 residues. CDR1 is MDHEN, CDR2 SYDVKM, per germline. The CDR3 loop is CASSPQREASGEQYF. The CDR3, as DNA: TGTGCCAGCAGTCCCCAGCGGGAGGCCAGTGGGGAGCAGTACTTC.

CDR3 sequence: CASSYGGGTEAFF. The CDR3 DNA sequence: TGTGCCAGCAGTTACGGGGGGGGCACTGAAGCTTTCTTT. The chain links TRBV6-5 to TRBJ1-1; perhaps TRBD1 as D (5 bases). The CDR3 has 13 residues. V was clipped by 2 bases and J by 4 bases, with 8 bases between them. From germline, CDR1 is MNHEY and CDR2 SVGAGI.

The rearrangement uses TRBV5-1 and TRBJ2-1; maybe TRBD2 (5 bases). V was pared by 2 bases and J by 3 bases, with 12 bases between. The V gene's germline CDR1 is SGHRS and CDR2 YFSETQ. The CDR3 has 15 residues. The CDR3 sequence is CASSFTTGNYNEQFF. CDR3 nucleotides: TGCGCCAGCAGCTTTACCACCGGGAACTACAATGAGCAGTTCTTC.

The chain carries TRBV6-5 and TRBJ1-5; D gene unclear. Germline V gives CDR1 MNHEY, CDR2 SVGAGI. V was shortened by 2 bases and J by 2 bases, with 4 bases between the two germline ends. The CDR3 extends over 13 amino acids. The CDR3 protein is CASSYNGNQPQHF. The CDR3 DNA sequence: TGTGCCAGCAGTTACAACGGCAATCAGCCCCAGCATTTT.

The V gene is TRBV9, the J gene TRBJ2-1; 10 positions agree with TRBD1. V gave up 3 bases and J gave up 5 bases; unmatched junction bases: 8. The CDR3 spans 16 residues. Germline lookup yields CDR1 SGDLS and CDR2 YYNGEE. The chain's CDR3 is CASSEPRQGANNEQFF. CDR3 coding DNA: TGTGCCAGCAGCGAGCCCAGACAGGGGGCGAACAATGAGCAGTTCTTC.

The chain has TRBV7-9 and TRBJ2-3; 8 positions match TRBD1. The CDR3 runs to 14 residues. After removal of 5 bases from V and 5 bases from J, the junction contained 6 bases not matched to a gene. Germline CDR1 reads SEHNR; CDR2 reads FQNEAQ (reference sequence). The CDR3 nucleotides read TGTGCCAGCAGCCCGAGGACAGGGTTAGATACGCAGTATTTT. It is translated as CASSPRTGLDTQYF.

The chain uses TRBV7-9 and TRBJ2-3; tentatively, D is TRBD2 (6 bases). Germline values: CDR1 SEHNR, CDR2 FQNEAQ (reference sequence). The CDR3 has 15 residues. The V end was cut by 5 bases, the J end by 2 bases, with 14 bases between. The DNA for the CDR3 is TGTGCCAGCAGCACAAACGGCGGGACCACAGATACGCAGTATTTT. Its protein product is CASSTNGGTTDTQYF.

This rearrangement joins TRBV19 to TRBJ2-1, with D perhaps assigned TRBD1 or TRBD2 (6 bases each). CDR1 and CDR2 (germline): LNHDA, SQIVND (reference sequence). This CDR3 is 13 amino acids long. The V and J ends lost 2 bases and 6 bases respectively, with 8 bases between them. The CDR3 loop is CASSISGANEQFF. CDR3 nucleotide sequence: TGTGCCAGTAGTATATCGGGGGCCAATGAGCAGTTCTTC.

The rearrangement uses TRBV5-5 and TRBJ1-6; D is ambiguous. V was shortened by 0 bases and J by 7 bases, with 5 bases between the two germline ends. The germline CDR1 and CDR2 sequences are SGHKS and YYEKEE (reference sequence). The length of the CDR3 is 13 residues. The CDR3 reads CASSLEGNSPLHF. In nucleotides, the CDR3 is TGTGCCAGCAGCTTGGAAGGAAATTCACCCCTCCACTTT.

The CDR3 here is CASKSGEGTEAFF. The CDR3 region has the DNA TGTGCCAGCAAGTCCGGGGAGGGCACTGAAGCTTTCTTT. The chain employs TRBV6-4 and TRBJ1-1; unclear D gene. CDR1 MRHNA and CDR2 SNTAGT come from the germline V gene. The CDR3 has 13 residues. V gave up 7 bases and J gave up 4 bases, with 13 bases separating them.

The chain uses TRBV27 and TRBJ1-1; D call uncertain. The CDR3 has 16 residues. From germline, CDR1 is MNHEY and CDR2 SMNVEV (reference sequence). Trimming stripped 2 bases from V and 0 bases from J, with 13 bases between. The CDR3 DNA reads as TGTGCCAGCAGTTTAGATCAGGCGGGGATGAACACTGAAGCTTTCTTT. Its protein product is CASSLDQAGMNTEAFF.

In this sample, this clone turned up a few times. The J gene is TRBJ2-1, the V gene TRBV7-9; TRBD1 agrees at 8 bases. The J segment lost 6 bases and the V segment lost 2 bases, leaving 3 bases of the junction unmatched. The length of the CDR3 is 14 residues. Germline CDR1 is SEHNR and CDR2 is FQNEAQ (reference sequence). CDR3 bases: TGTGCCAGCAGCTTACGGACAGGGTCCAATGAGCAGTTCTTC. It yields the protein CASSLRTGSNEQFF.

V is TRBV9 and J is TRBJ2-5; D is unclear. The CDR3 covers 13 residues. Germline CDR1 is SGDLS and CDR2 is YYNGEE. Trimming pared 3 bases from V and 0 bases from J, leaving 6 bases between. The CDR3, as DNA: TGTGCCAGCAGCGCAAGGTACCAAGAGACCCAGTACTTC. Translation: CASSARYQETQYF. Full variable domain (outside the CDR3, taken from reference TRBV9 and TRBJ2-5): DSGVTQTPKHLITATGQRVTLRCSPRSGDLSVYWYQQSLDQGLQFLIQYYNGEERAKGNILERFSAQQFPDLHSELNLSSLELGDSALYFCASSARYQETQYFGPGTRLLVL.